This TCR beta chain was sequenced in a study of CD8+ T cells in alopecia areata. V was trimmed by 8 bases and J by 4 bases, leaving 23 bases between them. CDR1 SNHLY and CDR2 FYNNEI come from the germline V gene. CDR3 length equals 16 residues. As to treatment: oral pan-JAK inhibitor, 5-10 mg twice daily. Isolated RNA was reverse transcribed into cDNA used as the sequencing template. Assay: immunoSEQ multiplex PCR; the TCRdb copy retains only in-frame clones and omits some. Of approximately 140,000 clones in the sample, 85% to 90% were seen once. The sample was CD8+ T cells sorted from blood, taken at week 4, from a patient treated with tofacitinib. V is TRBV2 and J is TRBJ2-5; D not resolved. The receptor was derived from a human donor with alopecia areata. The CDR3 DNA reads TGTGCCAGCGGATCAGACGTGGGTACGTTCTCAGAGACCCAGTACTTC. The encoded protein is CASGSDVGTFSETQYF.